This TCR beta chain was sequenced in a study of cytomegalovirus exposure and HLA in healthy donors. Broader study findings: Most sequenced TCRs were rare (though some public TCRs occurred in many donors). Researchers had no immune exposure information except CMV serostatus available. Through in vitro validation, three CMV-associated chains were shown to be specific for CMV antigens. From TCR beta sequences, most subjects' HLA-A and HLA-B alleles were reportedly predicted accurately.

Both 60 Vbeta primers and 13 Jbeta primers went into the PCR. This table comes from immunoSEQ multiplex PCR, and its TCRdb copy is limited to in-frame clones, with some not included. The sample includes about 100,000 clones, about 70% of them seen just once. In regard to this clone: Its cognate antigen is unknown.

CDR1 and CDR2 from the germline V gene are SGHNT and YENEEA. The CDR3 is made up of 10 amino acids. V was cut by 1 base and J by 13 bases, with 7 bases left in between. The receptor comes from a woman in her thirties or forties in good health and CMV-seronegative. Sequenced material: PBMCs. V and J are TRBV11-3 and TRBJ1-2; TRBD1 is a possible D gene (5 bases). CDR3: CASSLGGGTF. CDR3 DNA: TGTGCCAGCAGCTTAGGGGGGGGCACCTTC. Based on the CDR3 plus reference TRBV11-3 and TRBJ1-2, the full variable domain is EAGVVQSPRYKIIEKKQPVAFWCNPISGHNTLYWYLQNLGQGPELLIRYENEEAVDDSQLPKDRFSAERLKGVDSTLKIQPAELGDSAVYLCASSLGGGTFGSGTRLTVV.